This T cell receptor (beta chain) was sequenced during a study of cytomegalovirus exposure and HLA in healthy donors. The study's findings and limits: Researchers reported that a few CMV-associated chains were confirmed in vitro as CMV antigen-specific. Looking again later, the authors saw that most CMV-associated TCR beta chains seemed HLA-restricted. Within an earlier analysis, most TCR beta V segments proved productive either about 90% or about 30% of the time. An analysis that was carried out later associated 15,000 to 20,000 TCR beta sequences with HLA alleles at 0.05 false discovery rate.

Notes on this clone: Its antigen is undetermined.

PCR used 60 Vbeta primers and 13 Jbeta primers. Only in-frame clones appear in the TCRdb table, and some are missing; sequencing was by immunoSEQ multiplex PCR. Among approximately 190,000 clones listed, roughly 80% were seen once. CDR1 MNHEY and CDR2 SMNVEV come from the germline V gene (reference sequence). The CDR3 extends over 14 amino acids. The ends lost 7 bases at V and 14 bases at J; junction bases unmatched: 14. This sequence originates from a woman aged 30 to 39 in good health and CMV-seropositive. The sample taken for sequencing was PBMCs. The rearrangement links TRBV27 to TRBJ1-6, with 7 positions matching TRBD1. The CDR3 DNA is TGTGCCAGCAAGCGAGGACAGGCCCTGAATTCCCTCCACTTT. Its translation is CASKRGQALNSLHF.